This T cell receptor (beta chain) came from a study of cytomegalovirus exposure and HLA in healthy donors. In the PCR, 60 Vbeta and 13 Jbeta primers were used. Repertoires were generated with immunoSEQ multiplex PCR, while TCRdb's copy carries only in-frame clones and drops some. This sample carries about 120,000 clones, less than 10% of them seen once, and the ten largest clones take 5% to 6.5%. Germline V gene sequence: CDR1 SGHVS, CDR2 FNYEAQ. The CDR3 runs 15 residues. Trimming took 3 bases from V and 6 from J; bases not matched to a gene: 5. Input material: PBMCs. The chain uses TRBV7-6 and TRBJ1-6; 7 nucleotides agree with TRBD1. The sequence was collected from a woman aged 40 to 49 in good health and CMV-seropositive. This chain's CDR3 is CASSLDRPTNSPLHF. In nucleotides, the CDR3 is TGTGCCAGCAGCTTGGACAGGCCGACTAATTCACCCCTCCACTTT. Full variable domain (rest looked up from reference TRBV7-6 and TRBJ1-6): GAGVSQSPRYKVTKRGQDVALRCDPISGHVSLYWYRQALGQGPEFLTYFNYEAQQDKSGLPNDRFSAERPEGSISTLTIQRTEQRDSAMYRCASSLDRPTNSPLHFGNGTRLTVT.